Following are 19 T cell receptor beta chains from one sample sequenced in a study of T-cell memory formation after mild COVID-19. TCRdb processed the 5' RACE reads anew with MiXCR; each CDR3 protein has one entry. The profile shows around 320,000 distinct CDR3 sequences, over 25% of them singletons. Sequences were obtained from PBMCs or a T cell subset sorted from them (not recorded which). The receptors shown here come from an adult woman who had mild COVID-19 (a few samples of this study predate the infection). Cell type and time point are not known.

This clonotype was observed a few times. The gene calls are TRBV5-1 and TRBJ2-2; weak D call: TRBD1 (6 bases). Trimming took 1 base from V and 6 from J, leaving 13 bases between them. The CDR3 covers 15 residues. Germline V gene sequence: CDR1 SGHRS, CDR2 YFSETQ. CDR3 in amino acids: CASSLSTGYAGELFF. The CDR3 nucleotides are TGCGCCAGCAGCTTGTCTACAGGGTACGCCGGGGAGCTGTTTTTT.

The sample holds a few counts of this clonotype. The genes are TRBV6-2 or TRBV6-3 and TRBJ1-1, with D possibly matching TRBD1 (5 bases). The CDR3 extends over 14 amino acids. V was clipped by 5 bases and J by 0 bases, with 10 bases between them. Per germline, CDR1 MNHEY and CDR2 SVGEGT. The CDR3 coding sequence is TGTGCCAGCAGTCTGACAGAGATGAACACTGAAGCTTTCTTT. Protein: CASSLTEMNTEAFF.

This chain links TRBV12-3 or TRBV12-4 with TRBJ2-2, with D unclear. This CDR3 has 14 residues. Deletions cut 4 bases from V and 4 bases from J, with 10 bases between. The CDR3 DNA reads TGTGCCAGCAGTTGGCCGGTCTTCACCGGGGAGCTGTTTTTT. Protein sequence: CASSWPVFTGELFF.

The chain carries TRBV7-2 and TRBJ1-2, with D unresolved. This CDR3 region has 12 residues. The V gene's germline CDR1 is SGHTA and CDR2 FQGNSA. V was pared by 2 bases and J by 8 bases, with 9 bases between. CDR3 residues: CASSLMKKGYTF. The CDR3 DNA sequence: TGTGCCAGCAGCTTAATGAAGAAGGGCTACACCTTC.

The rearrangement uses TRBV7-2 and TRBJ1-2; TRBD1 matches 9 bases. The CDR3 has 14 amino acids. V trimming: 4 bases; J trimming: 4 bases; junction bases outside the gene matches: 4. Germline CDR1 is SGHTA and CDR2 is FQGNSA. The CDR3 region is CASSSRTGVYGYTF. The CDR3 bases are TGTGCCAGCAGCTCCAGGACAGGGGTCTATGGCTACACCTTC.

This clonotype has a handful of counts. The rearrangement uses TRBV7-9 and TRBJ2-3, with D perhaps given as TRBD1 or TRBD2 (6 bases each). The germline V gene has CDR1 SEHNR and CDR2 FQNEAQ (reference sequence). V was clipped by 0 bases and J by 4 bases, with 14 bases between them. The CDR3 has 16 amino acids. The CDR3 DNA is TGTGCCAGCAGCTTAGCTTGGGCAGGGGAGGCAGATACGCAGTATTTT. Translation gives CASSLAWAGEADTQYF.

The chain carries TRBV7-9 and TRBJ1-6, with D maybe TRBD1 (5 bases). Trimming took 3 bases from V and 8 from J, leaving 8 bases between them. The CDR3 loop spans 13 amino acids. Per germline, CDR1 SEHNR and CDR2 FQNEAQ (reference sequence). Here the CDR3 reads CASSFGGDSPLHF. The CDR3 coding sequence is TGTGCCAGCAGCTTCGGGGGTGATTCACCCCTCCACTTT.

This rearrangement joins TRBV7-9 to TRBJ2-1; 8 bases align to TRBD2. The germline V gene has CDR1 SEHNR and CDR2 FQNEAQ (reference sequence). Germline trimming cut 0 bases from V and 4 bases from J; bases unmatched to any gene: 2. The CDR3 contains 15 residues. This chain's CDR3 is CASSLALAGYNEQFF. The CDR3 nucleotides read TGTGCCAGCAGCTTAGCCCTAGCGGGTTACAATGAGCAGTTCTTC.

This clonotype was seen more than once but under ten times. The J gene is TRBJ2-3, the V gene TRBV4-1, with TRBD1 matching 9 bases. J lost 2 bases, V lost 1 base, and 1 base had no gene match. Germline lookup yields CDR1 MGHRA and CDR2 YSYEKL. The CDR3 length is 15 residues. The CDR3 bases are TGCGCCAGCAGCCAAGGGACAGGGGCCACAGATACGCAGTATTTT. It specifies CASSQGTGATDTQYF.

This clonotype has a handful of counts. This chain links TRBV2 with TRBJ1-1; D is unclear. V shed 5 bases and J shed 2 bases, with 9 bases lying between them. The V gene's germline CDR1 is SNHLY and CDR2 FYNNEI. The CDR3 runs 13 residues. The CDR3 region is CASSRHGNTEAFF. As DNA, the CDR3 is TGTGCCAGCAGTCGACACGGAAACACTGAAGCTTTCTTT.

CDR3 residues: CASSYKRTGYEQYF. CDR3 nucleotide sequence: TGTGCCAGCAGTTACAAAAGGACGGGCTACGAGCAGTACTTC. The chain couples TRBV6-5 to TRBJ2-7; D is uncertain. The V gene's germline CDR1 is MNHEY and CDR2 SVGAGI. Trimming pared 2 bases from V and 3 bases from J, leaving 11 bases between. The length of the CDR3 is 14 residues.

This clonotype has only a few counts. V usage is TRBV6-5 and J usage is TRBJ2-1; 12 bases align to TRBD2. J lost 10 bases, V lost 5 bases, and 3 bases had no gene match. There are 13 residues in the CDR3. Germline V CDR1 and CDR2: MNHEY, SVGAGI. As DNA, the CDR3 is TGTGCCAGCAGTAGGACTAGCGGGATCGAGCAGTTCTTC. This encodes CASSRTSGIEQFF.

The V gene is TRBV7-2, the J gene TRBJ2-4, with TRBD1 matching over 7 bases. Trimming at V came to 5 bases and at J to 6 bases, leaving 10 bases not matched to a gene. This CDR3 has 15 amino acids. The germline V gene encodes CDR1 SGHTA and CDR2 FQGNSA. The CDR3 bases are TGTGCCAGCAGCCCCGCCGGGACAGAAGTAAACATTCAGTACTTC. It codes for CASSPAGTEVNIQYF.

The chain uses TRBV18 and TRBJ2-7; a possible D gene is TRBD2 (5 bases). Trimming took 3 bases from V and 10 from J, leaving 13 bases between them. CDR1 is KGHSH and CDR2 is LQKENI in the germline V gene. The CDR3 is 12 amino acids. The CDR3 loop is CASSPREGEQYF. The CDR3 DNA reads TGTGCCAGCTCACCTCGCGAGGGAGAACAGTACTTC.

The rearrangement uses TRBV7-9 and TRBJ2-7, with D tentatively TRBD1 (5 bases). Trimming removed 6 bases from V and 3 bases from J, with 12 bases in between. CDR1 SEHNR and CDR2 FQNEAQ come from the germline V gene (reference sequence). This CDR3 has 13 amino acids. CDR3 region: CASREQGIYEQYF. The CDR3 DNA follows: TGTGCCAGCAGGGAGCAGGGTATCTACGAGCAGTACTTC.

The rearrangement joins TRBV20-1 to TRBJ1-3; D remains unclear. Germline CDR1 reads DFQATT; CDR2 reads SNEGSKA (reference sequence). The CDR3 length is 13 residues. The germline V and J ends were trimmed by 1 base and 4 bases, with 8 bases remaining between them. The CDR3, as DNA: TGCAGTGCTAGAGGCGGTAGAGGAAACACCATATATTTT. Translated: CSARGGRGNTIYF.

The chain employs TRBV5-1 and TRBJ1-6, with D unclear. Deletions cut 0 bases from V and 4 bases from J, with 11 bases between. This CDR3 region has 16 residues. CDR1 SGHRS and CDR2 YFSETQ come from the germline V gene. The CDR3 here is CASSLDVNLYNSPLHF. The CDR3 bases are TGCGCCAGCAGCTTGGACGTGAACCTTTATAATTCACCCCTCCACTTT.

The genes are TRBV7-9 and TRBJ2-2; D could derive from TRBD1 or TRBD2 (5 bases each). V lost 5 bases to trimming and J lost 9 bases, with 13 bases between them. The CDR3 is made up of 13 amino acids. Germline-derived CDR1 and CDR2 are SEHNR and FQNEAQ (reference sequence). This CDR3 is CASSPRDRRELFF. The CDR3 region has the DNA TGTGCCAGCAGCCCTAGGGACCGGCGGGAGCTGTTTTTT.

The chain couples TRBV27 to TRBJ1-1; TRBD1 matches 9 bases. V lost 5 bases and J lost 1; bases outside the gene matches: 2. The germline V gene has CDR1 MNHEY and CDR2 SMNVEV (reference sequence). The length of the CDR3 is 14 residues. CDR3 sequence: CASSKGQGNTEAFF. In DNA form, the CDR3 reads TGTGCCAGCAGTAAGGGACAGGGGAACACTGAAGCTTTCTTT.